A selection of T cell receptor beta chains follows, all from one sample in a study of blood T cells in healthy people across ages. Each CDR3 protein is one row after TCRdb ran MiXCR on the 5' RACE reads. In the table there are some 1,500,000 distinct CDR3 sequences, about 42% of which are singletons. Sequencing input: blood. Receptors originate from a woman between 18 and 29 years old in good health. The CDR3 runs from the conserved cysteine through the conserved F or W. D genes are given only for firm matches. Rows may omit the clone size; those that give it use once, few, many or a size class.

v_gene	abundance	j_gene	d_gene	CDR3aa	CDR3nt
TRBV4-1	few	TRBJ1-1	TRBD1	CASTLRQGSTEAFF	TGCGCCAGCACCTTACGACAGGGGAGCACTGAAGCTTTCTTT
TRBV28	.	TRBJ1-1	.	CASSLGLGAFF	TGTGCCAGCAGTCTAGGGCTAGGAGCTTTCTTT
TRBV3-1	few	TRBJ2-5	.	CASSAQGNEQYF	TGTGCCAGCAGTGCTCAGGGGAATGAGCAGTACTTC
TRBV28	few	TRBJ1-2	.	CASSTDSGAGGYTF	TGTGCCAGCAGTACTGACAGCGGGGCGGGCGGCTACACCTTC
TRBV24-1	.	TRBJ2-6	TRBD2	CATSDLREGLICPGANVLTF	TGTGCCACCAGTGATTTGCGGGAGGGTCTAATCTGTCCTGGGGCCAACGTCCTGACTTTC
TRBV4-3	.	TRBJ2-4	.	CASSQAPTLGGNIQYF	TGCGCCAGCAGCCAAGCCCCGACGCTCGGAGGAAACATTCAGTACTTC
TRBV10-3	few	TRBJ2-3	.	CAISEEGSRRDTQYF	TGTGCCATCAGTGAGGAGGGCTCACGTAGAGATACGCAGTATTTT
TRBV7-9	few	TRBJ1-2	.	CASSLGDDRFNYGYTF	TGTGCCAGCAGCTTAGGGGATGACAGGTTTAACTATGGCTACACCTTC
TRBV4-1	.	TRBJ2-5	TRBD1	CASSRTGLEETQYF	TGCGCCAGCAGCCGGACAGGGCTCGAAGAGACCCAGTACTTC
TRBV5-1	.	TRBJ2-1	TRBD2	CASSWGGLAGDNEQFF	TGCGCCAGCAGCTGGGGGGGACTAGCGGGGGACAATGAGCAGTTCTTC
TRBV20-1	many	TRBJ1-2	TRBD1	CSARPGGALYGYTF	TGCAGTGCTAGGCCAGGGGGTGCCCTCTATGGCTACACCTTC
TRBV2	.	TRBJ2-5	.	CASGSYQETQYF	TGTGCCAGCGGGAGTTACCAAGAGACCCAGTACTTC
TRBV21-1	few	TRBJ2-3	.	CASSKGPTSGRTDTQYF	TGTGCCAGCAGCAAAGGCCCCACTAGTGGGAGGACAGATACGCAGTATTTT
TRBV5-1	.	TRBJ1-2	.	CASGPAGVNYGYTF	TGCGCCAGCGGCCCAGCAGGGGTGAACTATGGCTACACCTTC
TRBV30	.	TRBJ2-7	TRBD1	CAWSPGQGTDEQYF	TGTGCCTGGAGTCCGGGACAGGGGACCGACGAGCAGTACTTC
TRBV28	few	TRBJ2-7	TRBD2	CASSFGLVLYEQYF	TGTGCCAGCAGTTTCGGACTAGTCCTCTACGAGCAGTACTTC
TRBV3-1	few	TRBJ2-3	TRBD2	CASSRVAAGGPDTQYF	TGTGCCAGCAGCCGGGTTGCTGCGGGAGGGCCAGATACGCAGTATTTT
TRBV6-2/TRBV6-3	few	TRBJ2-7	TRBD2	CASSGPGLAESSYEQYF	TGTGCCAGCAGCGGCCCGGGACTAGCGGAAAGCTCCTACGAGCAGTACTTC
TRBV6-5	few	TRBJ2-1	TRBD2	CASSYSLAGIHEQFF	TGTGCCAGCAGTTACTCGCTAGCGGGGATCCATGAGCAGTTCTTC
TRBV7-3	.	TRBJ2-5	TRBD2	CASSSATSGRRDEQYF	TGTGCCAGCAGCTCCGCGACTAGCGGGAGAAGGGATGAGCAGTACTTC
TRBV30	.	TRBJ2-3	.	CAWSVEAGGTDTQYF	TGTGCCTGGAGTGTAGAGGCCGGCGGCACAGATACGCAGTATTTT
TRBV9	.	TRBJ2-2	.	CASSSRDIDTGELFF	TGTGCCAGCAGCTCCCGGGACATCGACACCGGGGAGCTGTTTTTT
TRBV27	.	TRBJ1-2	.	CASSLSGGAYGYTF	TGTGCCAGCAGTTTATCTGGGGGGGCATATGGCTACACCTTC
TRBV12-3/TRBV12-4	.	TRBJ2-1	.	CASSPYINNEQFF	TGTGCCAGCAGCCCCTACATAAACAATGAGCAGTTCTTC
TRBV29-1	many	TRBJ2-4	TRBD2	CSGRLAGVAKNIQYF	TGCAGCGGACGACTAGCGGGGGTAGCCAAAAACATTCAGTACTTC
TRBV27	.	TRBJ1-1	.	CASGGVWGSEAFF	TGTGCCAGCGGCGGAGTGTGGGGTTCTGAAGCTTTCTTT
TRBV20-1	.	TRBJ2-3	.	CSARHRRSSTDTQYF	TGCAGTGCTAGGCACAGACGGTCTAGCACAGATACGCAGTATTTT
TRBV11-2	few	TRBJ1-2	.	CASSLEGRSPYGYTF	TGTGCCAGCAGCTTAGAGGGACGGAGCCCTTATGGCTACACCTTC
TRBV2	.	TRBJ2-4	TRBD1	CASSANRGRGEQYF	TGTGCCAGCAGCGCGAACAGGGGGCGAGGGGAGCAGTACTTC
TRBV7-9	.	TRBJ1-2	.	CASRRNSNYGYTF	TGTGCCAGCAGGAGAAACAGTAACTATGGCTACACCTTC
TRBV3-1	.	TRBJ1-2	.	CASRRTGTYYGYTF	TGTGCCAGCAGAAGGACCGGGACGTACTATGGCTACACCTTC
TRBV7-8	few	TRBJ2-3	TRBD2	CASSLGGGGADTQYF	TGTGCCAGCAGCTTAGGGGGCGGGGGAGCGGATACGCAGTATTTT
TRBV2	.	TRBJ2-2	TRBD2	CASSSGGENTGELFF	TGTGCCAGCAGTTCGGGGGGGGAGAACACCGGGGAGCTGTTTTTT
TRBV20-1	.	TRBJ2-2	.	CSARDGAGGELFF	TGCAGTGCTCGGGACGGCGCGGGCGGGGAGCTGTTTTTT
TRBV25-1	.	TRBJ2-1	.	CASSEIWGTGVNEQFF	TGTGCCAGCAGTGAAATCTGGGGGACTGGGGTAAATGAGCAGTTCTTC
TRBV27	few	TRBJ2-3	.	CASSRSYWGGTDTQYF	TGTGCCAGCAGCCGATCCTATTGGGGGGGCACAGATACGCAGTATTTT
TRBV20-1	.	TRBJ2-1	.	CSARGQIQWNEQFF	TGCAGTGCTAGAGGCCAGATTCAATGGAATGAGCAGTTCTTC
TRBV6-2/TRBV6-3	.	TRBJ2-5	.	CASSLLGLPLGTQYF	TGTGCCAGCAGTCTCCTTGGCCTTCCGCTAGGGACCCAGTACTTC
TRBV6-2/TRBV6-3	few	TRBJ2-5	.	CASRDQGPETQYF	TGTGCCAGCAGGGATCAGGGGCCGGAGACCCAGTACTTC
TRBV9	.	TRBJ1-2	.	CASSFPILGYTF	TGTGCCAGCAGCTTCCCCATTTTGGGCTACACCTTC
TRBV28	few	TRBJ2-7	.	CASSSPRADAHYEQYF	TGTGCCAGCAGTTCTCCACGGGCGGACGCCCACTACGAGCAGTACTTC
TRBV11-1	.	TRBJ2-2	TRBD1	CASSLFQGVSGELFF	TGTGCCAGCAGCTTATTTCAGGGGGTATCTGGGGAGCTGTTTTTT
TRBV29-1	.	TRBJ2-5	.	CSVESRLSYNEQYF	TGCAGCGTTGAGTCCAGGTTATCCTACAATGAGCAGTACTTC
TRBV6-1	few	TRBJ2-5	TRBD1	CASRRQGAWSETQYF	TGTGCCAGCAGAAGACAGGGGGCCTGGTCAGAGACCCAGTACTTC
TRBV27	.	TRBJ2-1	.	CASSYSLTYDNEQFF	TGTGCCAGCAGTTACTCCCTGACGTACGACAATGAGCAGTTCTTC
TRBV7-8	few	TRBJ2-1	TRBD2	CASSPNPSGENEQFF	TGTGCCAGCAGCCCAAACCCTAGCGGGGAGAATGAGCAGTTCTTC
TRBV28	.	TRBJ2-1	.	CASSQPGNTWNEQFF	TGTGCCAGCAGCCAACCGGGAAACACTTGGAATGAGCAGTTCTTC
TRBV25-1	few	TRBJ1-2	.	CASSAQVEIRTF	TGTGCCAGCAGTGCACAGGTCGAAATTCGCACCTTC
TRBV19	.	TRBJ2-3	.	CASSTRDGRRVDTQYF	TGTGCCAGTAGTACACGGGACGGTCGACGGGTAGATACGCAGTATTTT
TRBV4-1	.	TRBJ2-5	.	CASSQRGVWATQYF	TGCGCCAGCAGCCAAAGAGGGGTTTGGGCGACCCAGTACTTC
TRBV9	few	TRBJ2-1	TRBD2	CASSPLAGVENEQFF	TGTGCCAGCAGCCCTCTTGCGGGAGTAGAAAATGAGCAGTTCTTC
TRBV7-8	few	TRBJ2-3	.	CASSSVGRDVKSTDTQYF	TGTGCCAGCAGCTCAGTAGGCCGGGACGTTAAGAGCACAGATACGCAGTATTTT
TRBV20-1	few	TRBJ2-5	TRBD1	CSADRVQVGETQYF	TGCAGTGCGGACAGGGTACAGGTTGGAGAGACCCAGTACTTC
TRBV4-3	.	TRBJ2-3	.	CASRQLSTDTQYF	TGCGCCAGTCGACAGTTGAGCACAGATACGCAGTATTTT
TRBV25-1	.	TRBJ1-5	TRBD1	CASSRGGDRNQPQHF	TGTGCCAGCAGTAGAGGGGGGGACAGGAATCAGCCCCAGCATTTT